Below, 31 T cell receptor beta chains from the same sample are listed, as sequenced in a study of blood T cell repertoires in COVID-19. Some clones are missing from TCRdb's copy, which holds only in-frame ones; the method was immunoSEQ multiplex PCR. The data hold 50,000 to 75,000 clones, with approximately 95% observed a single time. Sequencing was done on a sample of peripheral blood. These receptors were taken from a man aged 65-85 years with active COVID-19.

The gene calls are TRBV5-1 and TRBJ1-1; TRBD1 matches 7 bases. The germline V gene encodes CDR1 SGHRS and CDR2 YFSETQ. The length of the CDR3 is 15 residues. V trimming: 4 bases; J trimming: 0 bases; junction bases outside the gene matches: 6. As DNA, the CDR3 is TGCGCCAGCAGCACCGGACAGGCCATGAACACTGAAGCTTTCTTT. This translates into CASSTGQAMNTEAFF.

This rearrangement joins TRBV5-8 to TRBJ1-1; 7 bases map to TRBD1. Losses at the gene ends were 4 bases for V and 4 bases for J; bases not matched to a gene: 4. CDR1 is SGHTS and CDR2 is YDEGEE in the germline V gene. The CDR3 runs to 13 residues. DNA of the CDR3: TGTGCCAGCAGCCCCCACAGGGGCACTGAAGCTTTCTTT. This encodes CASSPHRGTEAFF.

This chain uses TRBV4-3 with TRBJ2-7; 9 nucleotides align to TRBD2. The length of the CDR3 is 16 residues. The junction had 4 bases not matched to a gene; V was cut back by 1 base and J by 0 bases. Germline CDR1 reads LGHNA; CDR2 reads YSLEER. CDR3 coding DNA: TGCGCCAGCAGCCAAGGACGCGGGGGGGTCTCCTACGAGCAGTACTTC. Amino acids: CASSQGRGGVSYEQYF.

This clone was seen a single time. The chain links TRBV7-3 to TRBJ2-5; TRBD2 might be the D (6 bases). The V gene lost 2 bases and the J gene lost 10 bases, with 29 bases spanning the gap. In germline, CDR1 is SGHTA, CDR2 FQGTGA. There are 18 residues in the CDR3. DNA for the CDR3: TGTGCCAGCAGCTTACCGGACCAAACTCCGGGACTCCGTCCAGGCCAGTACTTC. Residues: CASSLPDQTPGLRPGQYF.

This chain uses TRBV5-1 with TRBJ1-3; perhaps TRBD1 as D (5 bases). Trimming left V 2 bases short and J 8 bases short, with 14 bases between. This CDR3 region has 14 residues. Germline CDR1 is SGHRS and CDR2 is YFSETQ. CDR3 in amino acids: CASSFWGVGDTIYF. DNA for the CDR3: TGCGCCAGCAGCTTTTGGGGGGTTGGTGACACCATATATTTT.

This sequence joins TRBV6-5 and TRBJ2-7, with 7 bases matching TRBD2. Losses at the gene ends were 4 bases for V and 6 bases for J; bases not matched to a gene: 3. This CDR3 comprises 12 residues. The germline CDR1 and CDR2 sequences are MNHEY and SVGAGI. CDR3: CASSLGEGEQYF. The DNA of the CDR3 is TGTGCCAGCAGTTTGGGGGAGGGCGAGCAGTACTTC.

The genes are TRBV7-7 and TRBJ2-7; 7 bases fit TRBD1. The CDR3 covers 16 residues. CDR1 is SSHAT, CDR2 FNYEAQ, per germline (reference sequence). The V gene end was trimmed by 1 base and the J gene end by 7 bases; junction bases not matched to a gene: 13. For the CDR3, the DNA is TGTGCCAGCAGCTTAGACCAGGACAGGTATTTGTGGGAGCAGTACGTC. Its protein product is CASSLDQDRYLWEQYV.

The chain recombines TRBV4-1 with TRBJ1-3; tentatively, D is TRBD1 (5 bases). Trimming cost V 0 bases and J 7 bases, with 16 bases left between them. The CDR3 spans 16 residues. Germline assignment: CDR1 MGHRA and CDR2 YSYEKL. CDR3 region: CASSQDGGIRRNTIYF. The CDR3 nucleotides are TGCGCCAGCAGCCAAGATGGGGGGATTCGACGGAACACCATATATTTT.

In this sample, this clone turned up once. The chain joins TRBV5-1 to TRBJ2-1; TRBD2 agrees at 16 bases. This CDR3 is built from 16 residues. V was clipped by 4 bases and J by 7 bases; unmatched bases: 5. CDR1 is SGHRS and CDR2 is YFSETQ in the germline V gene. In DNA form, the CDR3 reads TGCGCCAGCAGCCCGCCGGGACTAGCGGGGGGGAATGAGCAGTTCTTC. As protein: CASSPPGLAGGNEQFF.

The CDR3 loop reads CASSVATGPNQPQHF. The CDR3 nucleotides are TGTGCCAGCAGCGTAGCTACAGGACCCAATCAGCCCCAGCATTTT. The chain uses TRBV9 and TRBJ1-5; D possibly corresponds to TRBD1 (5 bases). V dropped 0 bases and J dropped 3 bases, with 10 bases sitting between them. CDR3 size: 15 residues. Germline V CDR1 and CDR2: SGDLS, YYNGEE.

The chain links TRBV27 to TRBJ2-1; 10 bases line up with TRBD1. The trim removed 2 bases at V and 2 bases at J, leaving 3 bases unmatched. Germline lookup yields CDR1 MNHEY and CDR2 SMNVEV (reference sequence). The CDR3 spans 16 residues. DNA for the CDR3: TGTGCCAGCAGTTTAGGGACAGGGGCGGCCTACAATGAGCAGTTCTTC. Amino acid sequence: CASSLGTGAAYNEQFF.

The V gene is TRBV5-4, the J gene TRBJ2-1, with a weak D call TRBD1 (5 bases). CDR3 size: 15 residues. V was clipped by 6 bases and J by 0 bases, with 13 bases between them. Germline V lookup: CDR1 SGHNT, CDR2 YYREEE (reference sequence). The CDR3 loop is CASTLGDPSYNEQFF. For the CDR3, the DNA is TGTGCCAGCACCCTAGGGGATCCCTCCTACAATGAGCAGTTCTTC.

Concerning this clone: Relative to the germline gene, one junction end is altered; a read error may explain this. This chain connects TRBV19 to TRBJ2-1, with D perhaps TRBD2 (6 bases). Looked up from germline, CDR1 is LNHDA and CDR2 is SQIVND (reference sequence). The CDR3 sequence is 12 residues long. The CDR3 region has the DNA TGTGCCAGTAGTATCGGAGGGTCCCTGCTTGTCTTC. This encodes CASSIGGSLLVF.

The rearrangement joins TRBV4-2 to TRBJ2-1, with 7 bases that match TRBD2. The V and J ends lost 0 bases and 0 bases, in that order; junction bases with no gene match: 5. This CDR3 contains 17 residues. The germline V gene has CDR1 LGHNA and CDR2 YNFKEQ. The CDR3 loop is CASSQDLRGSSYNEQFF. The CDR3 region has the DNA TGTGCCAGCAGCCAAGATTTGCGGGGGAGCTCCTACAATGAGCAGTTCTTC.

The CDR3 here is CASRAELSSPLHF. DNA of the CDR3: TGTGCCAGCAGGGCAGAATTGTCTTCACCCCTCCACTTT. The chain carries TRBV6-4 and TRBJ1-6; D is uncertain. Trimming cost V 6 bases and J 9 bases, with 12 bases left between them. Germline assignment: CDR1 MRHNA and CDR2 SNTAGT. The CDR3 has 13 amino acids.

The V call is TRBV15, the J call TRBJ2-1; D is undetermined. Germline V lookup: CDR1 LNHNV, CDR2 YYDKDF (reference sequence). The ends were cut back, 4 bases at V and 4 bases at J, with 5 bases in the middle. There are 12 residues in the CDR3. This CDR3 is CATSTSYNEQFF. CDR3 coding DNA: TGTGCCACCAGCACCTCGTACAATGAGCAGTTCTTC.

The chain links TRBV18 to TRBJ2-5; possible D gene TRBD1, 5 bases. In germline, CDR1 is KGHSH, CDR2 LQKENI. This CDR3 contains 14 residues. V was shortened by 1 base and J by 1 base, with 7 bases between the two germline ends. The CDR3 DNA sequence: TGTGCCAGCTCACCACAGACAGCCCAAGAGACCCAGTACTTC. Amino acids: CASSPQTAQETQYF.

The chain combines TRBV7-9 with TRBJ1-1; 9 bases are a match to TRBD1. This CDR3 region has 14 residues. J lost 5 bases, V lost 5 bases, and 6 bases had no gene match. CDR1 is SEHNR and CDR2 is FQNEAQ in the germline V gene (reference sequence). CDR3 nucleotide sequence: TGTGCCAGCAGCCTAGGACAGGGGATAACTGAAGCTTTCTTT. Protein: CASSLGQGITEAFF. The entire variable domain, with the rest obtained from reference TRBV7-9 and TRBJ1-1, is as follows: DTGVSQNPRHKITKRGQNVTFRCDPISEHNRLYWYRQTLGQGPEFLTYFQNEAQLEKSRLLSDRFSAERPKGSFSTLEIQRTEQGDSAMYLCASSLGQGITEAFFGQGTRLTVV.

This clone has a single count. The chain couples TRBV6-1 to TRBJ2-3, with 11 bases lining up with TRBD2. Germline V lookup: CDR1 MNHNS, CDR2 SASEGT. The CDR3 length is 17 residues. V shed 1 base and J 5 bases; nucleotides not matched to a gene: 8. CDR3 loop: CASSEGFSGGARDTQYF. The CDR3 DNA reads TGTGCCAGCAGTGAAGGGTTTAGCGGGGGGGCTAGAGATACGCAGTATTTT.

V gene TRBV7-8 combines with J gene TRBJ2-5; D not certain. The V end was cut by 1 base, the J end by 5 bases, with 8 bases between. The CDR3 has 13 amino acids. The germline CDR1 and CDR2 sequences are SGHVS and FQNEAQ. The CDR3 DNA follows: TGTGCCAGCAGCTTAGGTTACGGTGAGACCCAGTACTTC. It is translated as CASSLGYGETQYF. The variable domain in full, completed from reference TRBV7-8 and TRBJ2-5, reads GAGVSQSPRYKVAKRGQDVALRCDPISGHVSLFWYQQALGQGPEFLTYFQNEAQLDKSGLPSDRFFAERPEGSVSTLKIQRTQQEDSAVYLCASSLGYGETQYFGPGTRLLVL.

The gene calls are TRBV7-2 and TRBJ2-7; TRBD2 might be the D (5 bases). The germline CDR1 and CDR2 sequences are SGHTA and FQGNSA. The V end lost 1 base, the J end lost 7 bases, and 11 bases lay between the germline ends. The CDR3 has 13 residues. CDR3 coding DNA: TGTGCCAGCAGCTTAGGGATTACGGGGGAGCAGTACTTC. As protein: CASSLGITGEQYF.

The chain has TRBV7-9 and TRBJ1-1; D is undetermined. The CDR3 runs to 14 residues. Trimming removed 3 bases at V and 2 bases at J, with 10 bases between. Germline loops: CDR1 SEHNR, CDR2 FQNEAQ (reference sequence). The CDR3 nucleotides are TGTGCCAGCAGCTTTGATACGGGAAACACTGAAGCTTTCTTT. Translating gives CASSFDTGNTEAFF.

CDR3 nucleotide sequence: TGCGCCAGCAGCCCCTGGGACAGGGGGCCTCGAGAGACCCAGTACTTC. Protein sequence: CASSPWDRGPRETQYF. V usage is TRBV4-1 and J usage is TRBJ2-5, with 12 bases identical to TRBD1. The CDR3 runs 16 residues. The V and J ends lost 4 bases and 4 bases, in that order; junction bases with no gene match: 7. CDR1 MGHRA and CDR2 YSYEKL come from the germline V gene.

The gene calls are TRBV5-1 and TRBJ1-3, with 7 bases aligning to TRBD1. Per germline, CDR1 SGHRS and CDR2 YFSETQ. Losses at the gene ends were 0 bases for V and 6 bases for J; bases not matched to a gene: 6. The CDR3 runs to 15 residues. CDR3 coding DNA: TGCGCCAGCAGCTTGGAGGCAGGGGGTATAAACACCATATATTTT. Translating it yields CASSLEAGGINTIYF.

The DNA of the CDR3 is TGTGCCAGCAGTGACCTACTTAATCAGCCCCAGCATTTT. It translates to CASSDLLNQPQHF. The chain recombines TRBV6-1 with TRBJ1-5, with D hard to call. CDR1 and CDR2 (germline): MNHNS, SASEGT. This CDR3 is 13 amino acids long. Trimming left V 3 bases short and J 4 bases short, with 7 bases between.

The chain uses TRBV7-2 and TRBJ1-1; possibly TRBD1 for D (5 bases). This CDR3 region has 14 residues. V lost 4 bases and J 3 bases, leaving 12 bases between the germline ends. Germline V gives CDR1 SGHTA, CDR2 FQGNSA. This chain's CDR3 is CASSSSTVYTEAFF. CDR3 nucleotide sequence: TGTGCCAGCAGCTCCTCGACAGTATACACTGAAGCTTTCTTT.

The V call is TRBV9, the J call TRBJ2-3; D not certain. Trimming cost V 4 bases and J 2 bases, with 8 bases left between them. This CDR3 region has 13 residues. Germline V gene sequence: CDR1 SGDLS, CDR2 YYNGEE. The CDR3 loop reads CASSPHTTDTQYF. DNA of the CDR3: TGTGCCAGCAGCCCCCACACCACAGATACGCAGTATTTT.

Written as DNA, the CDR3 is TGCGCCAGCAGCCAACCCCCCCCCACAGCTATGAACACTGAAGCTTTCTTT. This codes for CASSQPPPTAMNTEAFF. The rearrangement joins TRBV4-1 to TRBJ1-1; D unclear. V was shortened by 2 bases and J by 0 bases, with 16 bases between the two germline ends. This CDR3 region has 17 residues. Germline CDR1 reads MGHRA; CDR2 reads YSYEKL.

The V and J genes are TRBV19 and TRBJ2-5; TRBD2 matches 13 bases. V lost 4 bases and J lost 3; bases outside the gene matches: 2. This CDR3 comprises 15 residues. Per the germline V gene, CDR1 is LNHDA and CDR2 is SQIVND (reference sequence). CDR3 protein: CASSRGTSGEETQYF. The CDR3 region has the DNA TGTGCCAGTAGTAGGGGGACTAGCGGGGAAGAGACCCAGTACTTC.

The gene calls are TRBV11-3 and TRBJ2-3; tentative D call: TRBD2 (5 bases). With 5 bases removed from V and 12 bases from J, the gap between germline ends came to 24 bases. This CDR3 region has 15 residues. The V gene's germline CDR1 is SGHNT and CDR2 YENEEA. The chain's CDR3 is CASSRKGTGGLPQYF. CDR3 DNA sequence: TGTGCCAGCAGCCGGAAGGGTACGGGCGGACTTCCCCAGTATTTT.

V and J are TRBV3-1 (or the pseudogene TRBV3-2) and TRBJ2-1; possible D gene TRBD2, 7 bases. This CDR3 is 16 amino acids long. Trimming left V 0 bases short and J 9 bases short, with 18 bases between. Germline V lookup: CDR1 LGHDT, CDR2 YNNKEL (reference sequence). CDR3 in DNA: TGTGCCAGCAGCCAAGACCCCGGGGGAGGGGGAGGTGAGCAGTTCTTC. The encoded protein is CASSQDPGGGGGEQFF.